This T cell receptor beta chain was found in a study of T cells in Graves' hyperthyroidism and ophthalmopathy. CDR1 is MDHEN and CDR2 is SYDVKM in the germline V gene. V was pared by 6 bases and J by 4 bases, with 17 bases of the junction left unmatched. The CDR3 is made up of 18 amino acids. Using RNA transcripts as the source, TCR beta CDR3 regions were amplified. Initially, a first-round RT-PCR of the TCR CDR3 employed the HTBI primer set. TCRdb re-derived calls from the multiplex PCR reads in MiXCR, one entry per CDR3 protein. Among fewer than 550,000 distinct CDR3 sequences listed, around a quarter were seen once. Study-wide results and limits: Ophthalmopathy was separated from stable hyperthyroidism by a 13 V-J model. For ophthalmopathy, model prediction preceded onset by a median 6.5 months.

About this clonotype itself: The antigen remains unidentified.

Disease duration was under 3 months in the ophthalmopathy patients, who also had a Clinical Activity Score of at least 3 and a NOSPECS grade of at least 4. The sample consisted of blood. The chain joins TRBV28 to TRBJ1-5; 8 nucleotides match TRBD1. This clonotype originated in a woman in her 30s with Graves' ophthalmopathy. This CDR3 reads CASSLITTGTGGNQPQHF. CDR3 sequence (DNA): TGTGCCAGCAGCCTAATCACAACCGGGACAGGAGGTAATCAGCCCCAGCATTTT. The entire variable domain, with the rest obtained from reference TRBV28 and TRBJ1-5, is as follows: DVKVTQSSRYLVKRTGEKVFLECVQDMDHENMFWYRQDPGLGLRLIYFSYDVKMKEKGDIPEGYSVSREKKERFSLILESASTNQTSMYLCASSLITTGTGGNQPQHFGDGTRLSIL.